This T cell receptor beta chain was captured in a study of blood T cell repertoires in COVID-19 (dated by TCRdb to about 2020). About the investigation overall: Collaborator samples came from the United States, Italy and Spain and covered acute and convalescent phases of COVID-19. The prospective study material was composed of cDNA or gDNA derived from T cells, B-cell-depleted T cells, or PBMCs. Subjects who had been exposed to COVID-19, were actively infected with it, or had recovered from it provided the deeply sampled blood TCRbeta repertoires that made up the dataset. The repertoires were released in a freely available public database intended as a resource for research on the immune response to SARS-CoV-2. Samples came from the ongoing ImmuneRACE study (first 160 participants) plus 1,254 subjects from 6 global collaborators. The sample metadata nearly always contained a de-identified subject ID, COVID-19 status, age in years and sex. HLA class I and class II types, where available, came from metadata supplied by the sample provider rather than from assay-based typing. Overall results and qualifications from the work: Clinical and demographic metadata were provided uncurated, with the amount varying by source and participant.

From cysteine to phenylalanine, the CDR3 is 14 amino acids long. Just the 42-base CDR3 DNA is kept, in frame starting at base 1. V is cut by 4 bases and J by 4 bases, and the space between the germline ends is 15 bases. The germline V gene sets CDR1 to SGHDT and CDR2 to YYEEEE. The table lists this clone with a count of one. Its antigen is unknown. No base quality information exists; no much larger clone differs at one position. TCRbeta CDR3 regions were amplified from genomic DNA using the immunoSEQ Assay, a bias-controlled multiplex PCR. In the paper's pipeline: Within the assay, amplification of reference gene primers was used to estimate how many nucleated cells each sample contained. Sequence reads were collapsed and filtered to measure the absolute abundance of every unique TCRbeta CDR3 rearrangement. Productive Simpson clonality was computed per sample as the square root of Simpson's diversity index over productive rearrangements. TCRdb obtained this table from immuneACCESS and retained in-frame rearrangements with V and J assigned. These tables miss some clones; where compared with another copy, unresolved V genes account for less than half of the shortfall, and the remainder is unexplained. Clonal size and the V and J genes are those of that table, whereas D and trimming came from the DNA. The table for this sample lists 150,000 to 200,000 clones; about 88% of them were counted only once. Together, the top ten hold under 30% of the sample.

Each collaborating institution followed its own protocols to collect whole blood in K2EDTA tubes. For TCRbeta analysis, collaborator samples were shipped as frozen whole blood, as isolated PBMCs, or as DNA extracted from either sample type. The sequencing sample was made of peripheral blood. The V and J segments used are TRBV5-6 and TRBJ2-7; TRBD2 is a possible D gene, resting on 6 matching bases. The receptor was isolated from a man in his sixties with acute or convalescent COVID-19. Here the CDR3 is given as CASSRGGGRYEQYF. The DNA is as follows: TGTGCCAGCAGCCGGGGTGGAGGGAGGTACGAGCAGTACTTC.